The T cell receptor beta chain described here comes from a study of T-cell reconstitution after alpha-beta-depleted transplantation in children. TCRbeta library construction was performed incorporating unique molecular identifiers. TCRdb processed the PCR reads anew with MiXCR; each CDR3 protein has one entry. The repertoire holds about 500,000 distinct CDR3 sequences, with approximately 32% as singletons. This clonotype was obtained from a human donor who donated a stem cell graft to a child with aplastic anemia. The sequencing used PBMCs from the stem cell graft donor, collected from the stem cell graft.

The CDR3 loop reads CSVEKQQETQYF. CDR3 nucleotide sequence: TGCAGCGTTGAAAAACAGCAAGAGACCCAGTACTTC. The chain couples TRBV29-1 to TRBJ2-5; D unclear. This CDR3 region has 12 residues. Trimming left V 2 bases short and J 2 bases short, with 6 bases between. Germline values: CDR1 SQVTM, CDR2 ANQGSEA.